The T cell receptor beta chain under discussion was sequenced for a study of blood T cells in healthy people across ages. Study findings and constraints: Possibly, changes in expanded clonotypes were confounded because donor CMV status was unknown. The fall in TCR beta diversity per million T cells was roughly linear with age.

V trimming: 0 bases; J trimming: 3 bases; junction bases outside the gene matches: 2. The CDR3 loop spans 15 amino acids. Germline V gene data show CDR1 as SGHRS and CDR2 as YFSETQ. Details on this clonotype: Its antigen remains unidentified.

A sample-barcoded 5' primer and a J-beta primer mix were used in a second PCR of about 6 to 12 cycles. Using its own MiXCR run on the 5' RACE reads, TCRdb lists one record per CDR3 protein. The data contain hundreds of thousands of distinct CDR3 sequences, roughly 49% of them singletons. This sequence originates from a woman aged 60-75 years in good health. The specimen sequenced was blood. The chain recombines TRBV5-1 with TRBJ2-3; 9 bases fit TRBD1. This CDR3 reads CASSLEGTGTDTQYF. The DNA for the CDR3 is TGCGCCAGCAGCTTGGAGGGGACAGGGACAGATACGCAGTATTTT.